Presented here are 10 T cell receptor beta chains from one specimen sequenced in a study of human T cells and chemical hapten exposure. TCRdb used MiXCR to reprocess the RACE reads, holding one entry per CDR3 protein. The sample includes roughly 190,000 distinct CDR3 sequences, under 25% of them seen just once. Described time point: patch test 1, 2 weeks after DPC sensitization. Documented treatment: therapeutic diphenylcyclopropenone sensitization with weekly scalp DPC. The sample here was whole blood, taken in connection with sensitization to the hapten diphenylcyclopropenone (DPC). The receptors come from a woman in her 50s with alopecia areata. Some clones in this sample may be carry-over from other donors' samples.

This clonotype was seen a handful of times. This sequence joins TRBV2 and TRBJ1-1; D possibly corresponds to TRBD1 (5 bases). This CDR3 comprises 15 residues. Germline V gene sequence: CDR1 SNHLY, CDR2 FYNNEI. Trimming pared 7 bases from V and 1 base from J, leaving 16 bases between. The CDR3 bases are TGTGCCAGCACTCCAAACCCTCAGGGGAACACTGAAGCTTTCTTT. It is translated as CASTPNPQGNTEAFF.

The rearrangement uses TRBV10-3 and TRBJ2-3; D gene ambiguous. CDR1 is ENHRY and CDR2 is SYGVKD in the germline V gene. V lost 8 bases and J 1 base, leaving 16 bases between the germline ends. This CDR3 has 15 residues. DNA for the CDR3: TGTGCCATCTACAATGGCGGCTCCGGCACAGATACGCAGTATTTT. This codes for CAIYNGGSGTDTQYF.

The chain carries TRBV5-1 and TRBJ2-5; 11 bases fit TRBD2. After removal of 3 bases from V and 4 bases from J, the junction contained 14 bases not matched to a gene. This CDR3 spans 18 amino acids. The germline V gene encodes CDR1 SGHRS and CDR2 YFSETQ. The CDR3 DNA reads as TGCGCCAGCAGCTATGGGACTAGCGGACTGGGGGTGGCAGAGACCCAGTACTTC. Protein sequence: CASSYGTSGLGVAETQYF. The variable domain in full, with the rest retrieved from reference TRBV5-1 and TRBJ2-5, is KAGVTQTPRYLIKTRGQQVTLSCSPISGHRSVSWYQQTPGQGLQFLFEYFSETQRNKGNFPGRFSGRQFSNSRSEMNVSTLELGDSALYLCASSYGTSGLGVAETQYFGPGTRLLVL.

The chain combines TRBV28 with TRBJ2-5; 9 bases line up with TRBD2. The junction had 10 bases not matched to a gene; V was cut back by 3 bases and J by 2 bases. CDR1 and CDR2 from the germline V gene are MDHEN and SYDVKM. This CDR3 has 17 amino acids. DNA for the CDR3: TGTGCCAGCAGTTTCTCCTTTAGCGGGAGCCTTCAAGAGACCCAGTACTTC. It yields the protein CASSFSFSGSLQETQYF.

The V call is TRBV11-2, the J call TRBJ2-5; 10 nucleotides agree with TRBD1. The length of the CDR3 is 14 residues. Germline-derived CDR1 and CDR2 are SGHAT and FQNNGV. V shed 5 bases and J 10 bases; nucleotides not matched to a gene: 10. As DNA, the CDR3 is TGTGCCAGCAGCCCCATCCGGGACAGGGGAAACCAGTACTTC. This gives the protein CASSPIRDRGNQYF.

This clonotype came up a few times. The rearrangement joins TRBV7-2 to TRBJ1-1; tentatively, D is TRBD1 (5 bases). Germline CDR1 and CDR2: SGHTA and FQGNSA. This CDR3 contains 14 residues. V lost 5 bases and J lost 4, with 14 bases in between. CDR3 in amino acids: CASSLQALGTEAFF. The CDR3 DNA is TGTGCCAGCAGCCTACAGGCCCTCGGCACTGAAGCTTTCTTT.

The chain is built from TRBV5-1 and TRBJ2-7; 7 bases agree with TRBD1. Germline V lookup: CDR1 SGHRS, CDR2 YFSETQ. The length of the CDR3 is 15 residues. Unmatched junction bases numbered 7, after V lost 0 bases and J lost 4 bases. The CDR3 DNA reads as TGCGCCAGCAGCTTGGTGACAGGGATATTTTACGAGCAGTACTTC. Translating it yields CASSLVTGIFYEQYF. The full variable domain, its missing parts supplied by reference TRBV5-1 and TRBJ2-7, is KAGVTQTPRYLIKTRGQQVTLSCSPISGHRSVSWYQQTPGQGLQFLFEYFSETQRNKGNFPGRFSGRQFSNSRSEMNVSTLELGDSALYLCASSLVTGIFYEQYFGPGTRLTVT.

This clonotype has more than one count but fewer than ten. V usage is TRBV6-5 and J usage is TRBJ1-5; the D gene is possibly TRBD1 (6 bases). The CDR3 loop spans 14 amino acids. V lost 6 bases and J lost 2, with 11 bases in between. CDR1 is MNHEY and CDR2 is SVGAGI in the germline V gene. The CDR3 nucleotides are TGTGCCAGCAGACCCGGACAGCGCAATCAGCCCCAGCATTTT. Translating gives CASRPGQRNQPQHF.

The CDR3 DNA is TGTGCCAGCAGTTTAATGCTGGGAACAAGCGCGCAGTTCTTC. Amino acid sequence: CASSLMLGTSAQFF. The chain links TRBV28 to TRBJ2-1; D ambiguous. The CDR3 length is 14 residues. Germline V lookup: CDR1 MDHEN, CDR2 SYDVKM. V was clipped by 2 bases and J by 12 bases, with 17 bases between them. The full variable domain, its missing parts supplied by reference TRBV28 and TRBJ2-1, is DVKVTQSSRYLVKRTGEKVFLECVQDMDHENMFWYRQDPGLGLRLIYFSYDVKMKEKGDIPEGYSVSREKKERFSLILESASTNQTSMYLCASSLMLGTSAQFFGPGTRLTVL.

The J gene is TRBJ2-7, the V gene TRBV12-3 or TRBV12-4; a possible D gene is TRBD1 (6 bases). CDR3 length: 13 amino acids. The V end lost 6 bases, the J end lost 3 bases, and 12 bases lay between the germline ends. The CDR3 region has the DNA TGTGCCAGCAGCATGACAGGTAGCTACGAGCAGTACTTC. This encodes CASSMTGSYEQYF.